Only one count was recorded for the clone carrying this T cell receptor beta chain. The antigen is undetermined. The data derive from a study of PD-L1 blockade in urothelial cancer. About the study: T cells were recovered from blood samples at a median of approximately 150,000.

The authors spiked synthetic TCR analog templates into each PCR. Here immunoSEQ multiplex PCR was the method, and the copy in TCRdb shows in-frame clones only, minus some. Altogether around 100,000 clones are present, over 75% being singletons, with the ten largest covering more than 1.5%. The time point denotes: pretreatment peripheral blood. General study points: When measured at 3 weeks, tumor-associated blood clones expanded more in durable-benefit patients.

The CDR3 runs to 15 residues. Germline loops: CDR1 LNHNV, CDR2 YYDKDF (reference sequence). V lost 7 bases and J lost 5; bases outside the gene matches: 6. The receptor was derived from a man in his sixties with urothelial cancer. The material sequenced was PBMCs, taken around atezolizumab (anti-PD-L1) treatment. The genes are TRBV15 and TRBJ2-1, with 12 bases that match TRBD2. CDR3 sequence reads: CATTLLAGGNNEQFF. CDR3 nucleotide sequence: TGTGCCACCACTTTACTAGCGGGGGGTAACAATGAGCAGTTCTTC.